The following is a T cell receptor beta chain sequence with its context. These data come from a study of blood T cell repertoires in COVID-19. Produced via immunoSEQ multiplex PCR; TCRdb's table is partial and in-frame only. The repertoire holds around 370,000 clones, with approximately 90% as singletons. In terms of age and location, participants ranged from roughly 18 to 95 years and lived in 24 US areas. Symptom resolution, clearance, or two negative PCRs marked the recovered donors of Cohort 3. Germline CDR1 is SGHTS and CDR2 is YDEGEE. The length of the CDR3 is 14 residues. The V gene end was trimmed by 4 bases and the J gene end by 6 bases; junction bases not matched to a gene: 4.

This receptor was obtained from a woman in her late teens or twenties who had recovered from COVID-19. The chain links TRBV5-8 to TRBJ1-1; TRBD1 matches 12 bases. The material sequenced was PBMCs or T cells enriched from blood (not recorded which). The CDR3 spells CASSPGQGAPEAFF. For the CDR3, the DNA is TGTGCCAGCAGCCCGGGACAGGGGGCCCCTGAAGCTTTCTTT.